This is a list of T cell receptor beta chains from one sample in a study of glioma-infiltrating T cells after dendritic cell vaccination. Here immunoSEQ multiplex PCR was the method, and the copy in TCRdb shows in-frame clones only, minus some. The sample shows 55,000 to 70,000 clones, 82% of them seen only once. Sample: blood, taken before dendritic cell vaccination. The source is a human donor with glioblastoma. CDR3s include the opening cysteine and the closing phenylalanine or tryptophan. D genes are given only for firm matches. Size is omitted from some rows. Given values are once, few, many or a class for expanded clones.

j_call,v_call,d_call,clone_size,cdr3_nt,cdr3_aa
TRBJ1-3,TRBV4-2,TRBD1,.,TGTGCCAGCAGCCAAGGGACAGGGGCTGGAAACACCATATATTTT,CASSQGTGAGNTIYF
TRBJ2-5,TRBV7-2,.,.,TGTGCCAGCAGCTCGGGGGGCGGACCTCAAGAGACCCAGTACTTC,CASSSGGGPQETQYF
TRBJ2-7,TRBV9,TRBD1,once,TGTGCCAGCAGCCCAGGGACAGGGCCCTACGAGCAGTACTTC,CASSPGTGPYEQYF
TRBJ2-1,TRBV7-2,TRBD1,.,TGTGCCGGAAAGGGGTGGGACAGGGGAAATGAGCAGTTCTTC,CAGKGWDRGNEQFF
TRBJ1-2,TRBV9,TRBD1,.,TGTGCCAGCAGCGTAGGACAGGGGGCCTACTATGGCTACACCTTC,CASSVGQGAYYGYTF
TRBJ1-5,TRBV28,TRBD1,.,TGTGCCAGCAGTTTCCCCGGGACAGTGCTGAATCAGCCCCAGCATTTT,CASSFPGTVLNQPQHF
TRBJ2-5,TRBV28,TRBD2,.,TGTGCCAGCAGTTTTAGCGGGGGGGCGGAGACCCAGTACTTC,CASSFSGGAETQYF
TRBJ2-7,TRBV29-1,TRBD2,.,TGCAGCGTTGGGGGAGGGATCTCCTACGAGCAGTACTTC,CSVGGGISYEQYF
TRBJ2-2,TRBV6-5,.,many,TGTGCCAGCAGTAACCGGGACTTCGACACCGGGGAGCTGTTTTTT,CASSNRDFDTGELFF
TRBJ2-7,TRBV5-1,.,once,TGCGCCAGCAGCCTGCCAGGGCGGTCCTACGAGCAGTACTTC,CASSLPGRSYEQYF
TRBJ2-3,TRBV5-4,.,.,TGTGCCAGCAGCTTGGTTGGCTTCGGGGATACGCAGTATTTT,CASSLVGFGDTQYF
TRBJ2-7,TRBV4-2,.,.,TGTGCCAGCAGCCTCTCTGGCCTCCCTCGCTACGAGCAGTACTTC,CASSLSGLPRYEQYF
TRBJ2-7,TRBV11-2,TRBD2,.,TGTGCCAGCAGCTTCCGGACTAGCGGGGGGTACGAGCAGTACTTC,CASSFRTSGGYEQYF
TRBJ2-1,TRBV5-5,TRBD1,once,TGTGCCAGCAACCCAGGAACAGGGGGCCATAATGAGCAGTTCTTC,CASNPGTGGHNEQFF
TRBJ2-1,TRBV2,.,.,TGTGCCAGCAGGACACTAGCCCCCTACAATGAGCAGTTCTTC,CASRTLAPYNEQFF
TRBJ2-2,TRBV2,TRBD1,.,TGTGCCAGCAGGGACAGGGTCGGGGAGCTGTTTTTT,CASRDRVGELFF
TRBJ1-2,TRBV21-1,.,.,TGTGCCAGCAGCCATATTGACAGGGAGAACTATGGCTACACCTTC,CASSHIDRENYGYTF
TRBJ1-1,TRBV5-4,.,.,TGTGCCAGCAGCCGCAGGGAAATGAACACTGAAGCTTTCTTT,CASSRREMNTEAFF
TRBJ1-1,TRBV30,.,.,TGTGCCTGGAGTAGACAGCAGAACACTGAAGCTTTCTTT,CAWSRQQNTEAFF
TRBJ2-7,TRBV7-2,TRBD1,.,TGTGCCAGCAGTTGGCAGGGGGACAGGGGGACCTACGAGCAGTACTTC,CASSWQGDRGTYEQYF
TRBJ2-1,TRBV4-1,TRBD2,.,TGCGCCAGCAGTTTCCACGGGGGGGCCCCCAATGAGCAGTTCTTC,CASSFHGGAPNEQFF
TRBJ1-1,TRBV28,.,.,TGTGCCAGCAAAAGGACTTTGAACACTGAAGCTTTCTTT,CASKRTLNTEAFF
TRBJ2-7,TRBV19,TRBD2,.,TGTGCCAGTAGTACTCTAGCGGGGGGCTACGAGCAGTACTTC,CASSTLAGGYEQYF
TRBJ2-3,TRBV10-3,TRBD2,once,TGTGCCATCAGAGCGGGGGGCCGCGAAGATACGCAGTATTTT,CAIRAGGREDTQYF
TRBJ1-1,TRBV5-1,TRBD1,.,TGCGCCAGCAGCTTGGAGGGGGCAGACACTGAAGCTTTCTTT,CASSLEGADTEAFF
TRBJ2-5,TRBV5-1,TRBD1,.,TGCGCCAGCAGCTTAAACCCTAGACAGGGCACGAAGACCCAGTACTTC,CASSLNPRQGTKTQYF
TRBJ2-7,TRBV4-1,.,.,TGCGCCAGCAGCCAAGCAGGGCCCTACGAGCAGTACTTC,CASSQAGPYEQYF
TRBJ2-2,TRBV10-3,.,.,TGTGCCAGCCGGGGGGCAGGGCGGGTCGGGGAGCTGTTTTTT,CASRGAGRVGELFF
TRBJ2-2,TRBV5-1,.,.,TGCGCCAGCAGCGGCGGGCCTACCGACCGGGAGCTGTTTTTT,CASSGGPTDRELFF
TRBJ1-2,TRBV6-5,TRBD1,.,TGTGCCAGCAGTTACCGGGACAGAGCTGCTAACTATGGCTACACCTTC,CASSYRDRAANYGYTF
TRBJ2-2,TRBV19,TRBD1,.,TGTGCCAGTATTAGAACAGGGGGCACCGGGGAGCTGTTTTTT,CASIRTGGTGELFF
TRBJ1-2,TRBV5-1,TRBD1,.,TGCGCCAGCAGCTCAGTACAGGGGGCAGGCTATGGCTACACCTTC,CASSSVQGAGYGYTF
TRBJ1-2,TRBV6-6,TRBD1,.,TGTGCCAGCACCTCAGGGGGCTATGGCTACACCTTC,CASTSGGYGYTF
TRBJ1-1,TRBV6-4,.,.,TGTGCCAGCAGTGCTACAGGGTGGAACACTGAAGCTTTCTTT,CASSATGWNTEAFF
TRBJ2-5,TRBV7-8,.,.,TGTGCCTGGGGCACAGCGTCGCAAGAGACCCAGTACTTC,CAWGTASQETQYF